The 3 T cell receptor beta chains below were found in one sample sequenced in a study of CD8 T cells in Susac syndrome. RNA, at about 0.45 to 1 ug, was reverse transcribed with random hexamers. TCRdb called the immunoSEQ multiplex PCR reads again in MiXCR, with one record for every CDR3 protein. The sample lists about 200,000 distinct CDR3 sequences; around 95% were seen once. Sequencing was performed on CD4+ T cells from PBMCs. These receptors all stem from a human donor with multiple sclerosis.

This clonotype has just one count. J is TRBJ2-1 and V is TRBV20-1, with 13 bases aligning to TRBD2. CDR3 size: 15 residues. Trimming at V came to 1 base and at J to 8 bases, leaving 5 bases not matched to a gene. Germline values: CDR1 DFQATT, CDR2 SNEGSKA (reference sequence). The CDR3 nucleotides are TGCAGTGCTAGAGGACTAGCGGGGGGCCAAGATGAGCAGTTCTTC. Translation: CSARGLAGGQDEQFF.

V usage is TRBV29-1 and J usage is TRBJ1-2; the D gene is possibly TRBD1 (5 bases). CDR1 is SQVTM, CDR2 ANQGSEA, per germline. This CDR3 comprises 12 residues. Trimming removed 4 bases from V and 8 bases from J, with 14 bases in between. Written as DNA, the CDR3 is TGCAGCGTTGTCGGCAGGGAAAAAGGCTACACCTTC. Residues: CSVVGREKGYTF. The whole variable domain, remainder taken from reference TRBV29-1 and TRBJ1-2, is SAVISQKPSRDICQRGTSLTIQCQVDSQVTMMFWYRQQPGQSLTLIATANQGSEATYESGFVIDKFPISRPNLTFSTLTVSNMSPEDSSIYLCSVVGREKGYTFGSGTRLTVV.

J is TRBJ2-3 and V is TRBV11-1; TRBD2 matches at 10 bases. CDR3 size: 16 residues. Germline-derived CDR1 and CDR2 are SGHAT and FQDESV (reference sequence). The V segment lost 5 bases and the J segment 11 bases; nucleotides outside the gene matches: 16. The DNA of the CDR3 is TGTGCCAGCAGCACCTCGGAACTAGCGGGGACTCAGGGGCAGTATTTT. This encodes CASSTSELAGTQGQYF.